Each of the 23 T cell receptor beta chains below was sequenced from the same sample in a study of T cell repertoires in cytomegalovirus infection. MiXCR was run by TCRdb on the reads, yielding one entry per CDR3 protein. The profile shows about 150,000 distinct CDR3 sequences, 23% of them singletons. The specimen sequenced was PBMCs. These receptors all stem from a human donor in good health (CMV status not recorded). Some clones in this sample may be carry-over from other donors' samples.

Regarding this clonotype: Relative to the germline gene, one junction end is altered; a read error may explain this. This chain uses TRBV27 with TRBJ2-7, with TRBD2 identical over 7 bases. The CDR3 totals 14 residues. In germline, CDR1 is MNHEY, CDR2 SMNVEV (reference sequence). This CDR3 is CSSWPSSGSYEQYF. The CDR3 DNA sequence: TGTTCCAGCTGGCCCTCTAGCGGCTCCTACGAGCAGTACTTC.

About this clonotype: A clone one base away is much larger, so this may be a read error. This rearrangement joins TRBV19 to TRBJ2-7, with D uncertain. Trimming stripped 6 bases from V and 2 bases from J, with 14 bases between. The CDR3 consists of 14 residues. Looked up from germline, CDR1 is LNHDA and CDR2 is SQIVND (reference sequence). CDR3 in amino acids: CASRIGLSTYEQYF. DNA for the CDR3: TGTGCCAGTAGAATCGGGCTTTCCACCTACGAGCAGTACTTC.

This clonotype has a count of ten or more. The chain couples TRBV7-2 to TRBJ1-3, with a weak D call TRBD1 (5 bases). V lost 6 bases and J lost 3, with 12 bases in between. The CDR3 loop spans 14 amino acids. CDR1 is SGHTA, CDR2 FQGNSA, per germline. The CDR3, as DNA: TGTGCCAGCAGTCCCCAGGGTTATGGAAACACCATATATTTT. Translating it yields CASSPQGYGNTIYF.

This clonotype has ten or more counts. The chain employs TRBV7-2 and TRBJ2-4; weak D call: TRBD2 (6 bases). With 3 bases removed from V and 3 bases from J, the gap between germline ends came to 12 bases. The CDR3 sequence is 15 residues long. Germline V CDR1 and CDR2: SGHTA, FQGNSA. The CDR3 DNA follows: TGTGCCAGCAGCTTGGGTAGCGGTTACAAAAACATTCAGTACTTC. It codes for CASSLGSGYKNIQYF.

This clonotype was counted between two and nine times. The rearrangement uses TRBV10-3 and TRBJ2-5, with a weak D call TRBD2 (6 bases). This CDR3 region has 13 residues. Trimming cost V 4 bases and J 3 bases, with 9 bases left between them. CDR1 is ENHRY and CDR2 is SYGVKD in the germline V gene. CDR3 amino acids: CAISASGEETQYF. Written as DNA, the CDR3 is TGTGCCATCAGTGCGTCGGGAGAAGAGACCCAGTACTTC.

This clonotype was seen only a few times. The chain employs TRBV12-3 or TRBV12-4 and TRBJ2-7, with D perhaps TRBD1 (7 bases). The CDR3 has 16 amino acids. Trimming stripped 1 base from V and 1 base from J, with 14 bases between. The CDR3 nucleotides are TGTGCCAGCAGTTTAGGAGCGACAGGGAGGTCCTACGAGCAGTACTTC. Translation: CASSLGATGRSYEQYF.

The CDR3 reads CASSYSANTGTKNIQYF. Here the CDR3 DNA reads TGTGCCAGCAGTTACTCTGCCAACACAGGGACCAAAAACATTCAGTACTTC. This chain uses TRBV6-5 with TRBJ2-4, with D possibly TRBD1 on 6 matching bases. Germline V gives CDR1 MNHEY, CDR2 SVGAGI. V was cut by 0 bases and J by 2 bases, with 14 bases left in between. The CDR3 covers 17 residues.

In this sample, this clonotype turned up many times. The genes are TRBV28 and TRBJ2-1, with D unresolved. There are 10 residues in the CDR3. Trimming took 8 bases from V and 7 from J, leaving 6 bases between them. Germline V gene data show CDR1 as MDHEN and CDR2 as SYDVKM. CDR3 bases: TGTGCCAGCTTCGGAAATGAGCAGTTCTTC. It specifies CASFGNEQFF. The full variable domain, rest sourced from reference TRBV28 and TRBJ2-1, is DVKVTQSSRYLVKRTGEKVFLECVQDMDHENMFWYRQDPGLGLRLIYFSYDVKMKEKGDIPEGYSVSREKKERFSLILESASTNQTSMYLCASFGNEQFFGPGTRLTVL.

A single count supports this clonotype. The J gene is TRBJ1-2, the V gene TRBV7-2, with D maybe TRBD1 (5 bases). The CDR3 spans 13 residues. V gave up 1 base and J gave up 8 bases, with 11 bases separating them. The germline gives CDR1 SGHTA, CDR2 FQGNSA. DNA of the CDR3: TGTGCCAGCAGCTTAGTGCCGGAGGGGGGCTACACCTTC. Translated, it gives CASSLVPEGGYTF.

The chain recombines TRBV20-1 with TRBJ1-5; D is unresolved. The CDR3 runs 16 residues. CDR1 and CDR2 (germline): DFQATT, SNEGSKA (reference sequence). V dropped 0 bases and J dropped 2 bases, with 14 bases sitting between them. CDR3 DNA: TGCAGTGCTAGAGATCAGAGTAGCAGTGGCAATCAGCCCCAGCATTTT. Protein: CSARDQSSSGNQPQHF.

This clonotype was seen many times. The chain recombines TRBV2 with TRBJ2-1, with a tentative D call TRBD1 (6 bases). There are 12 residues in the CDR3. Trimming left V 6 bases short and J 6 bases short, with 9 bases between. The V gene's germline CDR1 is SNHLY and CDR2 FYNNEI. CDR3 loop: CASSGQSNEQFF. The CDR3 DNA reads TGTGCCAGCAGCGGACAGTCCAATGAGCAGTTCTTC.

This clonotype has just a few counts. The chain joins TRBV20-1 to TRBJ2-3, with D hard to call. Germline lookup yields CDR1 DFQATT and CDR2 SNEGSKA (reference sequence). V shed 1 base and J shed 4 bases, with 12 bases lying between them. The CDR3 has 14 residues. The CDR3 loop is CSARGGRVADTQYF. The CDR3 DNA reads TGCAGTGCTAGAGGAGGAAGGGTGGCAGATACGCAGTATTTT.

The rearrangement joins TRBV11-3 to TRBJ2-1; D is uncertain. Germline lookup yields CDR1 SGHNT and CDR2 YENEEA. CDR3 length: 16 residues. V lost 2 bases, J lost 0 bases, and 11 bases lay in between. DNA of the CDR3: TGTGCCAGCAGCTTAAGCAAATGGGGCTCCTACAATGAGCAGTTCTTC. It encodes CASSLSKWGSYNEQFF.

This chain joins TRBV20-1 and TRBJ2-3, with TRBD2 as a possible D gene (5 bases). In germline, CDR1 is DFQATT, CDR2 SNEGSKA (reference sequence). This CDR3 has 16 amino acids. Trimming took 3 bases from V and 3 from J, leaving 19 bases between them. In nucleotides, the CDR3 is TGCAGTGCTAGCGGTTTGGAGGATTCATGGACAGATACGCAGTATTTT. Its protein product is CSASGLEDSWTDTQYF.

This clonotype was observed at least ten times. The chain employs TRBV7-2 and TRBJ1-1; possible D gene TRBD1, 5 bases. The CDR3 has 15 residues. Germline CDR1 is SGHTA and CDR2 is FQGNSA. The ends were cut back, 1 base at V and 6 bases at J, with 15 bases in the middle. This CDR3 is CASSLGSGRDPEAFF. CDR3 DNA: TGTGCCAGCAGCTTAGGATCGGGCAGGGACCCTGAAGCTTTCTTT.

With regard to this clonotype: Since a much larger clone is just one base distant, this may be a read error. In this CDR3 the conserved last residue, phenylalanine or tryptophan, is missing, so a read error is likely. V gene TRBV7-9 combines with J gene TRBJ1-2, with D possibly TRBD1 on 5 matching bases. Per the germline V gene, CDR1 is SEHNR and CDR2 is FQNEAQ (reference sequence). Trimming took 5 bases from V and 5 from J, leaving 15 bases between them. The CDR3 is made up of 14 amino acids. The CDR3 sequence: CASSLTGPPYGYTL. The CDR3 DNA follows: TGTGCCAGCAGCCTTACAGGACCTCCTTATGGCTACACCTTA.

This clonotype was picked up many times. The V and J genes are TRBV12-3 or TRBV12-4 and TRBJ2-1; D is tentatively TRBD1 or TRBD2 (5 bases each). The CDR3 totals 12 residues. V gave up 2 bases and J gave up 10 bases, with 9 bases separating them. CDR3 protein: CASSLLWGEQFF. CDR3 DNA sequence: TGTGCCAGCAGTTTACTCTGGGGGGAGCAGTTCTTC.

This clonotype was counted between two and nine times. The CDR3 is CASSLDTGGGTEAFF. The CDR3 DNA reads TGTGCCAGCAGCTTAGATACAGGGGGTGGCACTGAAGCTTTCTTT. This chain uses TRBV7-6 with TRBJ1-1; 8 bases line up with TRBD1. CDR3 length equals 15 residues. V shed 1 base and J 4 bases; nucleotides not matched to a gene: 5. The germline V gene has CDR1 SGHVS and CDR2 FNYEAQ. Full variable domain (rest looked up from reference TRBV7-6 and TRBJ1-1): GAGVSQSPRYKVTKRGQDVALRCDPISGHVSLYWYRQALGQGPEFLTYFNYEAQQDKSGLPNDRFSAERPEGSISTLTIQRTEQRDSAMYRCASSLDTGGGTEAFFGQGTRLTVV.

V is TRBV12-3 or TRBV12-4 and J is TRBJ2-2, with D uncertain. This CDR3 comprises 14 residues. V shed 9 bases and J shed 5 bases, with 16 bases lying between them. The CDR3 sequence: CASVTLGMTGELFF. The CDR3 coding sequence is TGTGCCAGTGTGACACTGGGAATGACCGGGGAGCTGTTTTTT.

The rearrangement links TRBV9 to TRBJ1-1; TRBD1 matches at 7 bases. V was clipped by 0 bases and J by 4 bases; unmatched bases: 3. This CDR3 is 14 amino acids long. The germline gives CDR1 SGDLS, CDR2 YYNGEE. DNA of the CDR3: TGTGCCAGCAGCGTAGCCCAGGGGGGCACTGAAGCTTTCTTT. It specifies CASSVAQGGTEAFF.

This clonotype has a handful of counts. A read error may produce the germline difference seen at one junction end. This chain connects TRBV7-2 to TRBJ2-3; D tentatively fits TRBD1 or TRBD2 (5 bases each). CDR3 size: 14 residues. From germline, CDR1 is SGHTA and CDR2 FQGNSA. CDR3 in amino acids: CASSFRGVVDPQYF. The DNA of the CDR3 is TGTGCCAGCAGCTTCCGAGGGGTGGTAGATCCGCAGTATTTT.

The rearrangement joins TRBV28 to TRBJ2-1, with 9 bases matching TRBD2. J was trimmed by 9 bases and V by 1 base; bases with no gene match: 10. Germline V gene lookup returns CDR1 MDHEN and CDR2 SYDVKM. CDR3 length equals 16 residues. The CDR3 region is CASSLFMREGDSEQFF. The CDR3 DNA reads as TGTGCCAGCAGTTTATTCATGCGGGAGGGTGACAGTGAGCAGTTCTTC.

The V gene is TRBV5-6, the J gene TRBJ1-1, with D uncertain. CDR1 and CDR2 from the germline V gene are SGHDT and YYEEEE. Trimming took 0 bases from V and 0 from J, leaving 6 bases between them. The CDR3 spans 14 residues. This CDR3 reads CASSLGSLNTEAFF. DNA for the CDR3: TGTGCCAGCAGCTTGGGCAGCCTGAACACTGAAGCTTTCTTT.